These 32 T cell receptor beta chains share one sample of origin, sequenced in a study of memory CD4+ T cells and cytomegalovirus serostatus (dated by TCRdb to between 2019 and 2020). A FACSAria II was used to sort memory CD4+ T cells, defined as single viable CD3+CD4+CD8-CD45RO+ cells. Preparation of the library involved the immunoSEQ multiplex PCR assay. TCRdb took this table from immuneACCESS and kept in-frame rearrangements with V and J called. Such tables lack part of the clones; where checked against another copy, unresolved V genes explain under half of the gap, and the rest is unexplained. The sample contains approximately 46,000 clones, about 79% of them found a single time. 1% to 1.3% of the sample is taken by the ten largest. Material for sequencing was memory CD4+ T cells from blood. The receptors stem from an adult in good health and CMV-seronegative.

This clone was detected once. The gene calls are TRBV30 and TRBJ2-1; 13 bases map to TRBD2. Unmatched junction bases numbered 5, after V lost 3 bases and J lost 9 bases. Germline V lookup: CDR1 GTSNPN, CDR2 SVGIG (reference sequence). This CDR3 spans 14 amino acids. CDR3 sequence (DNA): TGTGCCTGGAGGGGACTAGCGGGACGATCTGAGCAGTTCTTC. Its translation: CAWRGLAGRSEQFF.

The genes are TRBV7-8 and TRBJ2-4; 7 bases line up with TRBD2. This CDR3 spans 16 amino acids. CDR1 SGHVS and CDR2 FQNEAQ come from the germline V gene. V dropped 2 bases and J dropped 8; count of bases not matched to a gene: 12. The CDR3: CASSLTHRTSVDIQYF. The CDR3 nucleotides read TGTGCCAGCAGCTTAACACACCGGACTAGTGTGGACATTCAGTACTTC.

This clone was found once. V is TRBV9 and J is TRBJ2-2; D gene unclear. V lost 2 bases, J lost 5 bases, and 10 bases lay in between. The CDR3 is made up of 14 amino acids. In germline, CDR1 is SGDLS, CDR2 YYNGEE. In nucleotides, the CDR3 is TGTGCCAGCAGCGTCGAAGTTGGGACCGGGGAGCTGTTTTTT. It translates to CASSVEVGTGELFF.

This rearrangement joins TRBV7-2 to TRBJ2-1, with a weak D call TRBD2 (5 bases). From germline, CDR1 is SGHTA and CDR2 FQGNSA. There are 14 residues in the CDR3. With 7 bases removed from V and 1 base from J, the gap between germline ends came to 11 bases. CDR3 in amino acids: CASKEGISYNEQFF. CDR3 DNA: TGTGCCAGCAAAGAGGGTATTTCCTACAATGAGCAGTTCTTC.

This chain links TRBV5-3 with TRBJ1-2, with TRBD1 as a possible D gene (5 bases). TRBV5-3 is an ORF, with its function uncertain. The CDR3 covers 12 residues. V was pared by 5 bases and J by 8 bases, with 13 bases between. The CDR3 reads CARRERDRGYTF. For the CDR3, the DNA is TGTGCCAGAAGAGAAAGGGACCGCGGCTACACCTTC.

V is TRBV7-8 and J is TRBJ1-5, with unresolved D. The germline CDR1 and CDR2 sequences are SGHVS and FQNEAQ. The CDR3 has 13 amino acids. The germline V and J ends were trimmed by 5 bases and 6 bases, with 11 bases remaining between them. This CDR3 is CASSLYEGQPQHF. CDR3 sequence (DNA): TGTGCCAGCAGCCTATATGAGGGTCAGCCCCAGCATTTT. Full variable domain (remainder filled in from reference TRBV7-8 and TRBJ1-5): GAGVSQSPRYKVAKRGQDVALRCDPISGHVSLFWYQQALGQGPEFLTYFQNEAQLDKSGLPSDRFFAERPEGSVSTLKIQRTQQEDSAVYLCASSLYEGQPQHFGDGTRLSIL.

J is TRBJ2-7 and V is TRBV19, with D tentatively TRBD1 or TRBD2 (5 bases each). The CDR3 is 14 residues long. Germline V gene lookup returns CDR1 LNHDA and CDR2 SQIVND (reference sequence). Trimming stripped 4 bases from V and 2 bases from J, with 12 bases between. The CDR3 DNA is TGTGCCAGTAGTACCGGGACGGCGACCTACGAGCAGTACTTC. As protein: CASSTGTATYEQYF.

The gene calls are TRBV11-1 and TRBJ1-2; TRBD1 aligns across 9 bases. The CDR3 has 14 amino acids. The V gene end was trimmed by 2 bases and the J gene end by 6 bases; junction bases not matched to a gene: 4. Germline CDR1 SGHAT, CDR2 FQDESV (reference sequence). CDR3 sequence reads: CASSLSGQGDGYTF. The CDR3 bases are TGTGCCAGCAGCTTATCGGGACAGGGTGATGGCTACACCTTC.

V and J are TRBV23-1 and TRBJ1-1; 9 nucleotides line up with TRBD1. TRBV23-1 has ORF status, its function being uncertain. This CDR3 region has 15 residues. The V segment lost 4 bases and the J segment 3 bases; nucleotides outside the gene matches: 6. The CDR3 here is CASSLNRDRDTEAFF. As DNA, the CDR3 is TGCGCCAGCAGTCTGAATAGGGACAGGGACACTGAAGCTTTCTTT.

In nucleotides, the CDR3 is TGCAGCGTTGAACCCCGACAGAGAGATGGCTACACCTTC. It is translated as CSVEPRQRDGYTF. The V call is TRBV29-1, the J call TRBJ1-2; D possibly corresponds to TRBD1 (5 bases). CDR1 SQVTM and CDR2 ANQGSEA come from the germline V gene. V lost 2 bases and J 6 bases, leaving 13 bases between the germline ends. This CDR3 has 13 residues.

This clone turned up a few times. V gene TRBV5-4 combines with J gene TRBJ2-7; a possible D gene is TRBD1 (6 bases). This CDR3 contains 13 residues. Germline assignment: CDR1 SGHNT and CDR2 YYREEE (reference sequence). V lost 4 bases, J lost 7 bases, and 15 bases lay in between. The CDR3 region is CASSLTGIGEQYF. Here the CDR3 DNA reads TGTGCCAGCAGCCTTACAGGGATAGGGGAGCAGTACTTC. The full variable domain, rest sourced from reference TRBV5-4 and TRBJ2-7, is ETGVTQSPTHLIKTRGQQVTLRCSSQSGHNTVSWYQQALGQGPQFIFQYYREEENGRGNFPPRFSGLQFPNYSSELNVNALELDDSALYLCASSLTGIGEQYFGPGTRLTVT.

This chain links TRBV7-2 with TRBJ2-1; D uncertain. The CDR3 runs 13 residues. The germline V gene encodes CDR1 SGHTA and CDR2 FQGNSA. The V gene lost 1 base and the J gene lost 8 bases, with 9 bases spanning the gap. This chain's CDR3 is CASSLGLVDEQFF. In DNA form, the CDR3 reads TGTGCCAGCAGCTTAGGTCTAGTCGATGAGCAGTTCTTC.

The count of this clone is one. The rearrangement joins TRBV7-2 to TRBJ1-5, with D possibly being TRBD1 (6 bases). Germline assignment: CDR1 SGHTA and CDR2 FQGNSA. The CDR3 is 14 residues long. The V end lost 5 bases, the J end lost 5 bases, and 13 bases lay between the germline ends. DNA for the CDR3: TGTGCCAGCAGCCTTACAGGGTCTTATCAGCCCCAGCATTTT. This gives the protein CASSLTGSYQPQHF.

This clone is medium-sized. The V and J genes are TRBV30 and TRBJ1-2; no clear D gene. Germline V CDR1 and CDR2: GTSNPN, SVGIG (reference sequence). V gave up 5 bases and J gave up 6 bases, with 10 bases separating them. This CDR3 has 11 amino acids. Here the CDR3 DNA reads TGTGCCTGGGATCACAGCGATGGCTACACCTTC. Protein: CAWDHSDGYTF.

The chain couples TRBV5-6 to TRBJ2-1; maybe TRBD2 (6 bases). The CDR3 totals 16 residues. Trimming stripped 4 bases from V and 6 bases from J, with 20 bases between. The germline V gene has CDR1 SGHDT and CDR2 YYEEEE. CDR3 bases: TGTGCCAGCAGCAGGTCCGGGAGCAAGTCCGGCAATGAGCAGTTCTTC. Its translation is CASSRSGSKSGNEQFF.

The chain carries TRBV7-2 and TRBJ2-3, with D maybe TRBD1 (5 bases). The CDR3 length is 16 residues. CDR1 SGHTA and CDR2 FQGNSA come from the germline V gene. The V end lost 0 bases, the J end lost 0 bases, and 10 bases lay between the germline ends. CDR3 sequence reads: CASSLARVGSTDTQYF. In nucleotides, the CDR3 is TGTGCCAGCAGCTTAGCCAGGGTGGGGAGCACAGATACGCAGTATTTT.

This clone was detected once. The junction departs from the called germline gene at one end, perhaps through a read error. J is TRBJ2-7 and V is TRBV7-2, with D maybe TRBD2 (5 bases). CDR1 and CDR2 (germline): SGHTA, FQGNSA. The CDR3 runs 12 residues. This CDR3 reads CASSLDGDSRLF. Here the CDR3 DNA reads TGTGCCAGCAGCTTAGACGGGGATTCACGCCTTTTC.

This chain joins TRBV5-6 and TRBJ1-1; TRBD1 might be the D (6 bases). Germline V gene data show CDR1 as SGHDT and CDR2 as YYEEEE. Between the trimmed V and J ends, which lost 4 bases and 0 bases, there was a span of 10 bases. The CDR3 has 14 residues. Written as DNA, the CDR3 is TGTGCCAGCAGCGAGGGACACTTGAACACTGAAGCTTTCTTT. This codes for CASSEGHLNTEAFF.

The table lists this clone with a few counts. In the same sample, other DNA sequences code for this CDR3. The J gene is TRBJ2-5, the V gene TRBV20-1; D uncertain. The ends were cut back, 6 bases at V and 3 bases at J, with 8 bases in the middle. The CDR3 covers 11 residues. CDR1 is DFQATT, CDR2 SNEGSKA, per germline (reference sequence). The CDR3 region is CSATREETQYF. Here the CDR3 DNA reads TGCAGTGCCACCCGGGAAGAGACCCAGTACTTC.

The gene calls are TRBV7-2 and TRBJ2-7; 8 bases match TRBD2. J gave up 3 bases and V 5 bases, and 3 bases lay outside the gene matches. Germline V gene sequence: CDR1 SGHTA, CDR2 FQGNSA. This CDR3 region has 13 residues. The CDR3 loop reads CASSPSGGYEQYF. The CDR3 bases are TGTGCCAGCAGCCCCAGCGGGGGCTACGAGCAGTACTTC.

The gene calls are TRBV28 and TRBJ1-5; D not certain. V lost 6 bases and J lost 0, with 9 bases in between. Per the germline V gene, CDR1 is MDHEN and CDR2 is SYDVKM. The CDR3 covers 14 residues. CDR3 loop: CASRSIFSNQPQHF. The CDR3 coding sequence is TGTGCCAGCAGGTCGATATTTAGCAATCAGCCCCAGCATTTT.

The V gene is TRBV4-2, the J gene TRBJ1-2; 7 nucleotides line up with TRBD1. V shed 0 bases and J 7 bases; nucleotides not matched to a gene: 8. Germline assignment: CDR1 LGHNA and CDR2 YNFKEQ. The CDR3 spans 15 residues. CDR3 sequence (DNA): TGTGCCAGCAGCCAAGATCTATCCAGGGGGGTTGGCTACACCTTC. Translated, it gives CASSQDLSRGVGYTF.

The rearrangement joins TRBV19 to TRBJ2-7; D is undetermined. CDR3 length equals 15 residues. CDR1 is LNHDA, CDR2 SQIVND, per germline (reference sequence). The V gene lost 2 bases and the J gene lost 4 bases, with 15 bases spanning the gap. CDR3 coding DNA: TGTGCCAGTAGTATATCCAGATTCGGATCTTACGAGCAGTACTTC. Its protein product is CASSISRFGSYEQYF.

The chain recombines TRBV7-9 with TRBJ2-3; D unclear. The V and J ends lost 1 base and 10 bases respectively, with 9 bases between them. This CDR3 comprises 12 residues. CDR1 is SEHNR and CDR2 is FQNEAQ in the germline V gene (reference sequence). CDR3 region: CASSLGLGAQYF. CDR3 nucleotides: TGTGCCAGCAGCTTAGGGCTCGGCGCGCAGTATTTT.

The J gene is TRBJ1-1, the V gene TRBV25-1; D uncertain. Trimming took off 4 bases at V and 1 base at J, with 10 bases between the two ends. The CDR3 loop spans 14 amino acids. The germline V gene encodes CDR1 MGHDK and CDR2 SYGVNS. CDR3 in DNA: TGTGCCAGCAGTGGCAATGACGGGAACACTGAAGCTTTCTTT. Its protein is CASSGNDGNTEAFF.

The CDR3 nucleotides read TGTGCCAGCTCCCCCACCGGGTCTGAAACCAAGCAGTACTTC. Its translation: CASSPTGSETKQYF. The chain is built from TRBV18 and TRBJ2-7; D gene uncertain. The germline gives CDR1 KGHSH, CDR2 LQKENI. This CDR3 contains 14 residues. V was clipped by 6 bases and J by 8 bases, with 20 bases between them.

This clone was seen only once. The chain is built from TRBV6-5 and TRBJ2-2; TRBD2 matches at 10 bases. The CDR3 has 16 amino acids. Germline V CDR1 and CDR2: MNHEY, SVGAGI. Trimming removed 2 bases from V and 7 bases from J; junction bases left unmatched: 7. The CDR3 DNA is TGTGCCAGCAGTTACGGGCTAGCGGGAGTGGGCGGGGAGCTGTTTTTT. Translating gives CASSYGLAGVGGELFF.

V usage is TRBV21-1 and J usage is TRBJ2-7; the D call TRBD2 from the table was never checked on the DNA. TRBV21-1 is a pseudogene locus. The CDR3 loop spans 15 amino acids. The CDR3 DNA is TGTGCCAGCAGCAAAGCCGAGCGGGTCTGCTACGAGCAGTACTTC. Amino acids: CASSKAERVCYEQYF.

A word on this clone: The sample has other DNA sequences that encode this CDR3 too. J is TRBJ2-7 and V is TRBV5-6; 9 bases map to TRBD1. V lost 5 bases, J lost 5 bases, and 11 bases stayed unmatched. Germline V gene lookup returns CDR1 SGHDT and CDR2 YYEEEE. The CDR3 is 15 amino acids. The CDR3 nucleotides read TGTGCCAGCAGTTTAACCGGGACAGGGTCTCACGAGCAGTACTTC. Protein sequence: CASSLTGTGSHEQYF.

This clone showed up just a few times. The chain links TRBV30 to TRBJ1-3, with a weak D call TRBD1 (6 bases). This CDR3 contains 14 residues. Germline values: CDR1 GTSNPN, CDR2 SVGIG (reference sequence). The V gene lost 5 bases and the J gene lost 4 bases, with 15 bases spanning the gap. CDR3 in amino acids: CAWRGTGSGNTIYF. The CDR3, as DNA: TGTGCCTGGCGGGGTACAGGGTCAGGAAACACCATATATTTT.

The V gene is TRBV5-1, the J gene TRBJ2-6; no clear D gene. V lost 2 bases and J lost 0, with 6 bases in between. The CDR3 runs 15 residues. Germline V CDR1 and CDR2: SGHRS, YFSETQ. In DNA, the CDR3 is TGCGCCAGCAGCTTCGACACCTCTGGGGCCAACGTCCTGACTTTC. Translation gives CASSFDTSGANVLTF.

The genes are TRBV7-9 and TRBJ1-2; 7 bases align to TRBD1. V lost 1 base, J lost 6 bases, and 8 bases stayed unmatched. CDR1 is SEHNR, CDR2 FQNEAQ, per germline (reference sequence). The length of the CDR3 is 15 residues. The CDR3 sequence is CASSLVPTGQHGYTF. CDR3 nucleotides: TGTGCCAGCAGCTTAGTCCCGACAGGGCAACATGGCTACACCTTC.